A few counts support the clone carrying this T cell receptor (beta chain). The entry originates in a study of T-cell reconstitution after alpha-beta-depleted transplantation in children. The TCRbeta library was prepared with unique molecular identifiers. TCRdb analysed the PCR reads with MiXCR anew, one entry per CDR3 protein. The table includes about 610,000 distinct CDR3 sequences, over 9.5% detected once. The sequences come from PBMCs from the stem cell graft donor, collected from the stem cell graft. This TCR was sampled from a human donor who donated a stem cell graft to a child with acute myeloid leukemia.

The CDR3 loop reads CASSLRTGRRAGGFYNEQFF. DNA of the CDR3: TGTGCCAGCAGCCTTCGGACAGGGAGAAGAGCGGGAGGGTTCTACAATGAGCAGTTCTTC. This chain links TRBV13 with TRBJ2-1; TRBD2 matches 10 bases. With 5 bases clipped from V and 3 bases from J, the junction kept 19 bases outside the gene matches. CDR1 is PRHDT, CDR2 FYEKMQ, per germline (reference sequence). There are 20 residues in the CDR3. Filled out from reference TRBV13 and TRBJ2-1, the complete variable domain reads AAGVIQSPRHLIKEKRETATLKCYPIPRHDTVYWYQQGPGQDPQFLISFYEKMQSDKGSIPDRFSAQQFSDYHSELNMSSLELGDSALYFCASSLRTGRRAGGFYNEQFFGPGTRLTVL.